This T cell receptor (beta chain) originates from a study of OX40 agonist ivuxolimab in advanced cancers. Trimming cost V 7 bases and J 0 bases, with 15 bases left between them. This CDR3 region has 15 residues. Germline V lookup: CDR1 LNHDA, CDR2 SQIVND (reference sequence). Findings of the study overall: Antigen specificity remained undetermined for the expanded peripheral T cells. Doses of 0.1 to 3.0 mg/kg were accompanied by clonal expansion of CD4+ and CD8+ blood T cells by week 6.

Sequenced by immunoSEQ multiplex PCR; TCRdb stores in-frame clones only, minus some. The table records about 76,000 clones, 84% of them present only once. Comment on this clone: As yet, its antigen is unknown.

The receptor was derived from an adult with an advanced solid tumor such as melanoma, head and neck, liver or kidney cancer. The sequencing used CD4+ or CD8+ T cells sorted from blood, collected in a trial of the OX40 agonist ivuxolimab. The chain carries TRBV19 and TRBJ1-1; D gene ambiguous. CDR3 in amino acids: CASTMTTLMNTEAFF. The CDR3 bases are TGTGCCAGTACAATGACGACCCTAATGAACACTGAAGCTTTCTTT.